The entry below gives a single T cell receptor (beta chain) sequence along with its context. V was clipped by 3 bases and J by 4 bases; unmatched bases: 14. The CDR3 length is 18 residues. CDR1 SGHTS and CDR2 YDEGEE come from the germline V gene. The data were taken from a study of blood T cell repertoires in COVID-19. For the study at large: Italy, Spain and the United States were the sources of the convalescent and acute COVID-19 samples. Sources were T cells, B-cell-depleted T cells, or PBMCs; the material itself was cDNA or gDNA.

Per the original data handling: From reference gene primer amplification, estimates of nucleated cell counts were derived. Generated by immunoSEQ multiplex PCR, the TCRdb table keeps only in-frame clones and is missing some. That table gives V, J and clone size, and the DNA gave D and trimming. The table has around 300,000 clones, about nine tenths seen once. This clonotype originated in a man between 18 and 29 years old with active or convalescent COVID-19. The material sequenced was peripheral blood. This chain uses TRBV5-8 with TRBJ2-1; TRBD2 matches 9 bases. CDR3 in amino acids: CASSSKSGRRGAYNEQFF. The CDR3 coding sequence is TGTGCCAGCAGCTCGAAAAGCGGGAGGAGGGGGGCTTACAATGAGCAGTTCTTC.